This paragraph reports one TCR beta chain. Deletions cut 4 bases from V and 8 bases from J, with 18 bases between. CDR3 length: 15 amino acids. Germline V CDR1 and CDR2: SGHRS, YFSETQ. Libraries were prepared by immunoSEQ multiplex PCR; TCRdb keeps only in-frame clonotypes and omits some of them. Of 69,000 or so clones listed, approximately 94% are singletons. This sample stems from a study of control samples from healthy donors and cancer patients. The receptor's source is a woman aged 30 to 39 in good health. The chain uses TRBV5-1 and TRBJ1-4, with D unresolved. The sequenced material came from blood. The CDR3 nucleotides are TGCGCCAGCAGCCGCAGCCCGAGCGAAGAGGAAAAACTGTTTTTT. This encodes CASSRSPSEEEKLFF.